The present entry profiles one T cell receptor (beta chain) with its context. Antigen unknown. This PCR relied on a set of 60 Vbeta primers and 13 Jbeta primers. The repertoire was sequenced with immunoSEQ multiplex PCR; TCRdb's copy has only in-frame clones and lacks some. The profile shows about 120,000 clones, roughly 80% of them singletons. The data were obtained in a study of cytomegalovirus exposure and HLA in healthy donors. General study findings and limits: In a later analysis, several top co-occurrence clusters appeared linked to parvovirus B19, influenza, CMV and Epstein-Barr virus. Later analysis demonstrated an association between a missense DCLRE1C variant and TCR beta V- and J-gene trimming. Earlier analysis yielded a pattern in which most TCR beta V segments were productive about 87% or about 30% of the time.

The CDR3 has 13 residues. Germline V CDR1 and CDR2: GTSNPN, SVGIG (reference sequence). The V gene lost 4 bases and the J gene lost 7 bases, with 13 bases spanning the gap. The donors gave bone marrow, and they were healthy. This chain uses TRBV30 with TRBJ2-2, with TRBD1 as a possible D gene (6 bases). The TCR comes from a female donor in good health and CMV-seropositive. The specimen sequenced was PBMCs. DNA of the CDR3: TGTGCCTGGATGCGGACAGTATACGGGGAGCTGTTTTTT. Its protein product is CAWMRTVYGELFF. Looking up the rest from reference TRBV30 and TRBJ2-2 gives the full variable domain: SQTIHQWPATLVQPVGSPLSLECTVEGTSNPNLYWYRQAAGRGLQLLFYSVGIGQISSEVPQNLSASRPQDRQFILSSKKLLLSDSGFYLCAWMRTVYGELFFGEGSRLTVL.